The 21 T cell receptor beta chains in this list originate from one sample, sequenced in a study of T cell responses to AZD1222 COVID-19 vaccine listed by TCRdb under 2021. The library was prepared using the immunoSEQ multiplex PCR assay. In its TCRdb copy, this immuneACCESS table keeps in-frame sequences only and misses some clones. Where compared with another copy, unresolved V genes explain less than half of these, and the others have no known cause. The sample table lists more than 90,000 clones, about nine tenths of them with a count of one. The ten largest make up roughly 15% of the sample. What the time point label conveys for this sample: about 28 days (+/-7) after the second vaccine dose. The sample here was peripheral blood, taken 28 days after the second AZD1222 dose. Receptors were obtained from an adult who received the AZD1222 COVID-19 vaccine.

This clone was detected only a few times. Here the CDR3 DNA reads TGTGCCAGCAGCTCCGAAACCCGGGACAGGGGGAAACGCTACGAGCAGTACTTC. Translation: CASSSETRDRGKRYEQYF. This rearrangement joins TRBV5-4 to TRBJ2-7; 11 bases agree with TRBD1. This CDR3 has 18 amino acids. Germline lookup yields CDR1 SGHNT and CDR2 YYREEE (reference sequence). V was clipped by 3 bases and J by 3 bases; unmatched bases: 14. Based on the CDR3 plus reference TRBV5-4 and TRBJ2-7, the full variable domain is ETGVTQSPTHLIKTRGQQVTLRCSSQSGHNTVSWYQQALGQGPQFIFQYYREEENGRGNFPPRFSGLQFPNYSSELNVNALELDDSALYLCASSSETRDRGKRYEQYFGPGTRLTVT.

V and J are TRBV27 and TRBJ2-5, with D perhaps TRBD2 (6 bases). Between the trimmed V and J ends, which lost 6 bases and 5 bases, there was a span of 16 bases. The CDR3 totals 14 residues. CDR1 MNHEY and CDR2 SMNVEV come from the germline V gene (reference sequence). CDR3 protein: CASSLWGVGETQYF. The CDR3 nucleotides are TGTGCCAGCAGCCTATGGGGGGTAGGGGAGACCCAGTACTTC.

This clone has just one count. The gene calls are TRBV29-1 and TRBJ1-2; tentative D call: TRBD1 (5 bases). Germline V CDR1 and CDR2: SQVTM, ANQGSEA. Trimming stripped 5 bases from V and 3 bases from J, with 13 bases between. The CDR3 contains 13 residues. CDR3: CSVLGGADYGYTF. Written as DNA, the CDR3 is TGCAGCGTTCTCGGAGGGGCGGACTATGGCTACACCTTC.

The chain combines TRBV6-5 with TRBJ1-2, with a weak D call TRBD1 (5 bases). V was pared by 8 bases and J by 6 bases, with 16 bases between. This CDR3 comprises 13 residues. Germline CDR1 reads MNHEY; CDR2 reads SVGAGI. CDR3 in DNA: TGTGCCAGCCGGCCGGCAGGCAGGGATGGCTACACCTTC. This encodes CASRPAGRDGYTF.

This chain joins TRBV28 and TRBJ2-3, with 12 bases aligning to TRBD1. The CDR3 extends over 16 amino acids. V shed 5 bases, J shed 5 bases, and the junction held 8 bases outside the gene matches. Germline CDR1 is MDHEN and CDR2 is SYDVKM. CDR3 coding DNA: TGTGCCAGCAGTCCCCTGGGACAGGGGGCGCGAGATACGCAGTATTTT. It codes for CASSPLGQGARDTQYF.

This chain joins TRBV30 and TRBJ1-2; D might be TRBD1 (5 bases). The CDR3 runs 14 residues. CDR1 is GTSNPN and CDR2 is SVGIG in the germline V gene (reference sequence). V dropped 0 bases and J dropped 7 bases, with 15 bases sitting between them. Written as DNA, the CDR3 is TGTGCCTGGAGTGTCGGCGGAAGGGGCAGTGGCTACACCTTC. It yields the protein CAWSVGGRGSGYTF.

The chain employs TRBV9 and TRBJ1-1; D remains ambiguous. The CDR3 is 14 amino acids. V dropped 3 bases and J dropped 1 base, with 10 bases sitting between them. Germline V gene sequence: CDR1 SGDLS, CDR2 YYNGEE. The CDR3 protein is CASSASGWNTEAFF. DNA of the CDR3: TGTGCCAGCAGCGCCTCCGGGTGGAACACTGAAGCTTTCTTT.

This clone has a handful of counts. The gene calls are TRBV11-2 and TRBJ1-1, with D tentatively TRBD1 (5 bases). The ends were cut back, 4 bases at V and 5 bases at J, with 17 bases in the middle. The CDR3 runs 15 residues. Germline CDR1 and CDR2: SGHAT and FQNNGV. For the CDR3, the DNA is TGTGCCAGCAGCTGGCGTGTCGGGGCCGAGACTGAAGCTTTCTTT. Translated, it gives CASSWRVGAETEAFF.

With respect to this clone: An end of the junction does not agree with germline; a read error may underlie this. The gene calls are TRBV6-2 or TRBV6-3 and TRBJ1-4, with 9 bases identical to TRBD1. The CDR3 loop spans 17 amino acids. Germline CDR1 MNHEY, CDR2 SVGEGT. The chain's CDR3 is CASSYYRGRWDWEKLFF. The CDR3 DNA reads TGTGCCAGCAGCTACTACAGGGGGCGCTGGGATTGGGAAAAACTGTTTTTT.

The chain is built from TRBV11-3 and TRBJ2-7, with D maybe TRBD2 (6 bases). CDR3 length: 13 residues. V was cut by 4 bases and J by 0 bases, with 7 bases left in between. Germline values: CDR1 SGHNT, CDR2 YENEEA. CDR3 in DNA: TGTGCCAGCAGCTACGGGAGCTCCTACGAGCAGTACTTC. It translates to CASSYGSSYEQYF. The full variable domain, rest sourced from reference TRBV11-3 and TRBJ2-7, is EAGVVQSPRYKIIEKKQPVAFWCNPISGHNTLYWYLQNLGQGPELLIRYENEEAVDDSQLPKDRFSAERLKGVDSTLKIQPAELGDSAVYLCASSYGSSYEQYFGPGTRLTVT.

The V call is TRBV13, the J call TRBJ2-1; 7 bases fit TRBD2. The CDR3 consists of 17 residues. V shed 0 bases, J shed 2 bases, and the junction held 7 bases outside the gene matches. Germline CDR1 PRHDT, CDR2 FYEKMQ (reference sequence). DNA for the CDR3: TGTGCCAGCAGCTTAGGCTCGGCGGGAGTGGCCTACAATGAGCAGTTCTTC. Translated, it gives CASSLGSAGVAYNEQFF.

V is TRBV10-2 and J is TRBJ1-1; D gene uncertain. From germline, CDR1 is WSHSY and CDR2 SAAADI. V was cut by 3 bases and J by 1 base, with 9 bases left in between. The CDR3 extends over 14 amino acids. Here the CDR3 reads CASSEPAGNTEAFF. The CDR3, as DNA: TGCGCCAGCAGTGAACCCGCGGGGAACACTGAAGCTTTCTTT.

V and J are TRBV11-3 and TRBJ2-3, with D perhaps TRBD1 (6 bases). The CDR3 runs 16 residues. Trimming cost V 0 bases and J 2 bases, with 12 bases left between them. Germline loops: CDR1 SGHNT, CDR2 YENEEA. DNA for the CDR3: TGTGCCAGCAGCTTAGACGGACAGTTAAACACAGATACGCAGTATTTT. Its translation is CASSLDGQLNTDTQYF.

The gene calls are TRBV5-1 and TRBJ2-7; D not certain. The CDR3 has 16 residues. Germline assignment: CDR1 SGHRS and CDR2 YFSETQ. Trimming pared 5 bases from V and 3 bases from J, leaving 21 bases between. The CDR3 loop reads CASRPMSILNIYEQYF. The CDR3 bases are TGCGCCAGCAGACCCATGAGTATCTTAAATATCTACGAGCAGTACTTC.

This chain joins TRBV28 and TRBJ1-6; D gene ambiguous. Germline CDR1 and CDR2: MDHEN and SYDVKM. CDR3 length: 17 residues. V was shortened by 1 base and J by 0 bases, with 10 bases between the two germline ends. CDR3 region: CASSLLLLPSYNSPLHF. The CDR3 coding sequence is TGTGCCAGCAGTTTATTGCTCCTCCCCTCCTATAATTCACCCCTCCACTTT.

The gene calls are TRBV3-1 (or the pseudogene TRBV3-2) and TRBJ1-5; D gene uncertain. Germline V gives CDR1 LGHDT, CDR2 YNNKEL (reference sequence). The CDR3 is made up of 14 amino acids. Trimming removed 1 base from V and 3 bases from J, with 7 bases in between. The CDR3 here is CASSQGGINQPQHF. The CDR3 DNA reads TGTGCCAGCAGCCAAGGAGGGATCAATCAGCCCCAGCATTTT.

The chain uses TRBV13 and TRBJ2-1; TRBD2 matches 11 bases. Germline V gene data show CDR1 as PRHDT and CDR2 as FYEKMQ (reference sequence). V shed 4 bases, J shed 9 bases, and the junction held 17 bases outside the gene matches. The CDR3 is 18 amino acids. As DNA, the CDR3 is TGTGCCAGCAGCTCAGGGGGCGTGCTAGCGGGAGGTTGGGGTGAGCAGTTCTTC. It yields the protein CASSSGGVLAGGWGEQFF.

The chain uses TRBV14 and TRBJ2-3; 7 bases fit TRBD2. Losses at the gene ends were 5 bases for V and 4 bases for J; bases not matched to a gene: 9. This CDR3 is 15 amino acids long. CDR1 SGHDN and CDR2 FVKESK come from the germline V gene. CDR3 nucleotides: TGTGCCAGCAGCGGAACCGCTCTAGCGGCAGATACGCAGTATTTT. The encoded protein is CASSGTALAADTQYF.

The CDR3 DNA sequence: TGCAGCGTTGGGGGTAGCGGGAGCCCCACAGATACGCAGTATTTT. It is translated as CSVGGSGSPTDTQYF. V gene TRBV29-1 combines with J gene TRBJ2-3; 9 bases align to TRBD2. Germline loops: CDR1 SQVTM, CDR2 ANQGSEA. This CDR3 is 15 amino acids long. After removal of 4 bases from V and 2 bases from J, the junction contained 7 bases not matched to a gene.

The chain recombines TRBV5-4 with TRBJ2-7; possibly TRBD2 for D (5 bases). The CDR3 spans 13 residues. Trimming cost V 1 base and J 2 bases, with 7 bases left between them. Germline CDR1 is SGHNT and CDR2 is YYREEE (reference sequence). DNA for the CDR3: TGTGCCAGCAGCTTGCGGGGAACCTACGAGCAGTACTTC. It is translated as CASSLRGTYEQYF.

The V call is TRBV7-9, the J call TRBJ2-2, with D perhaps matching TRBD1 (6 bases). Germline CDR1 and CDR2: SEHNR and FQNEAQ (reference sequence). This CDR3 comprises 14 residues. Trimming took off 7 bases at V and 3 bases at J, with 12 bases between the two ends. CDR3 in DNA: TGTGCCAGCACCTTTAGGACAGACACCGGGGAGCTGTTTTTT. Translating it yields CASTFRTDTGELFF. Based on the CDR3 plus reference TRBV7-9 and TRBJ2-2, the full variable domain is DTGVSQNPRHKITKRGQNVTFRCDPISEHNRLYWYRQTLGQGPEFLTYFQNEAQLEKSRLLSDRFSAERPKGSFSTLEIQRTEQGDSAMYLCASTFRTDTGELFFGEGSRLTVL.